Shown below are 26 T cell receptor beta chains from a single sample sequenced in a study of B cell selection in AIRE deficiency. Measured with immunoSEQ multiplex PCR; TCRdb has only the in-frame clones, and not every one. The sample has 12,000 to 15,000 clones; about 93% are singletons. Regulatory T cells were sorted as CD4+CD25hiCD127low/negative. Sequenced sample: Tregs sorted from PBMCs. The receptors were sampled from a human donor with AIRE deficiency.

The V and J genes are TRBV19 and TRBJ2-1, with a tentative D call TRBD1 (5 bases). The CDR3 consists of 15 residues. The germline V gene encodes CDR1 LNHDA and CDR2 SQIVND (reference sequence). The germline V and J ends were trimmed by 0 bases and 5 bases, with 11 bases remaining between them. The CDR3 DNA reads as TGTGCCAGTAGTATAGATCTCGCAGGGCACAATGAGCAGTTCTTC. Protein product: CASSIDLAGHNEQFF.

V and J are TRBV9 and TRBJ1-2; D is unclear. Germline V lookup: CDR1 SGDLS, CDR2 YYNGEE. The CDR3 runs to 15 residues. Deletions cut 0 bases from V and 4 bases from J, with 13 bases between. The CDR3 here is CASSVEPTGLYGYTF. In nucleotides, the CDR3 is TGTGCCAGCAGCGTAGAACCGACGGGCCTCTATGGCTACACCTTC.

The sample holds one count of this clone. The V gene is TRBV6-6, the J gene TRBJ2-5; tentative D call: TRBD2 (6 bases). V was cut by 0 bases and J by 1 base, with 6 bases left in between. CDR3 length equals 14 residues. From germline, CDR1 is MNHNY and CDR2 SVGAGI (reference sequence). The DNA of the CDR3 is TGTGCCAGCAGTTACTCGGGGGGCCAAGAGACCCAGTACTTC. Translated: CASSYSGGQETQYF.

The sample holds one count of this clone. V is TRBV28 and J is TRBJ2-5; D remains unclear. The germline gives CDR1 MDHEN, CDR2 SYDVKM. Trimming removed 4 bases at V and 0 bases at J, with 0 bases between. This CDR3 contains 11 residues. Here the CDR3 reads CASSYQETQYF. The CDR3 DNA reads as TGTGCCAGCAGTTACCAAGAGACCCAGTACTTC.

The chain links TRBV10-3 to TRBJ1-5; D may be TRBD1 (5 bases). The CDR3 runs to 13 residues. Germline CDR1 is ENHRY and CDR2 is SYGVKD. The V gene lost 3 bases and the J gene lost 6 bases, with 9 bases spanning the gap. Here the CDR3 reads CAISEQASQPQHF. The CDR3 DNA is TGTGCCATCAGTGAACAGGCTTCTCAGCCCCAGCATTTT.

The gene calls are TRBV18 and TRBJ2-5, with TRBD2 matching over 7 bases. J gave up 1 base and V 6 bases, and 2 bases lay outside the gene matches. Germline V CDR1 and CDR2: KGHSH, LQKENI. This CDR3 has 13 residues. CDR3 sequence: CASSGGSQETQYF. The DNA of the CDR3 is TGTGCCAGCTCTGGCGGGAGCCAAGAGACCCAGTACTTC.

The genes are TRBV6-5 and TRBJ2-7, with 7 bases that match TRBD2. This CDR3 has 16 residues. With 0 bases clipped from V and 2 bases from J, the junction kept 7 bases outside the gene matches. Germline V CDR1 and CDR2: MNHEY, SVGAGI. CDR3 protein: CASSYSGQGGTYEQYF. DNA of the CDR3: TGTGCCAGCAGTTACTCGGGGCAGGGAGGGACCTACGAGCAGTACTTC.

In this sample, this clone turned up once. This chain uses TRBV11-2 with TRBJ2-5; unclear D gene. V dropped 3 bases and J dropped 1 base, with 15 bases sitting between them. This CDR3 region has 16 residues. Germline loops: CDR1 SGHAT, CDR2 FQNNGV. The CDR3 sequence: CASSFGGTNRQETQYF. In DNA, the CDR3 is TGTGCCAGCAGCTTTGGTGGAACTAACCGCCAAGAGACCCAGTACTTC.

The chain uses TRBV7-9 and TRBJ2-7, with 7 bases identical to TRBD1. The CDR3 totals 16 residues. Germline trimming cut 5 bases from V and 7 bases from J; bases unmatched to any gene: 17. In germline, CDR1 is SEHNR, CDR2 FQNEAQ (reference sequence). The CDR3 is CASSPLGDSPLGEQYF. The CDR3 DNA sequence: TGTGCCAGCAGCCCACTGGGGGACAGTCCCCTTGGAGAGCAGTACTTC.

This clone was seen a single time. V gene TRBV7-2 combines with J gene TRBJ2-7; 7 bases fit TRBD1. The V and J ends lost 5 bases and 1 base, in that order; junction bases with no gene match: 8. Germline CDR1 and CDR2: SGHTA and FQGNSA. This CDR3 is 15 amino acids long. This chain's CDR3 is CASSPSTGRSYEQYF. In nucleotides, the CDR3 is TGTGCCAGCAGCCCCTCGACAGGGCGGTCCTACGAGCAGTACTTC.

This chain connects TRBV6-6 to TRBJ2-7; TRBD1 agrees at 7 bases. This CDR3 has 15 amino acids. V shed 5 bases, J shed 3 bases, and the junction held 10 bases outside the gene matches. Germline CDR1 reads MNHNY; CDR2 reads SVGAGI (reference sequence). CDR3 amino acids: CASSTGTAKNYEQYF. CDR3 coding DNA: TGTGCCAGCAGTACCGGGACAGCAAAGAACTACGAGCAGTACTTC.

The CDR3 DNA reads as TGTGCCAGCAGCTTTTTAATGACAGGGGGCGTCGAGCAGTACTTC. As protein: CASSFLMTGGVEQYF. This chain uses TRBV7-2 with TRBJ2-7, with 10 bases lining up with TRBD1. Losses at the gene ends were 3 bases for V and 6 bases for J; bases not matched to a gene: 8. The CDR3 covers 15 residues. Germline V gives CDR1 SGHTA, CDR2 FQGNSA.

This chain uses TRBV18 with TRBJ2-5, with D maybe TRBD2 (6 bases). Germline V gene lookup returns CDR1 KGHSH and CDR2 LQKENI. V was clipped by 1 base and J by 3 bases, with 9 bases between them. CDR3 length equals 14 residues. CDR3 sequence reads: CASSPLVAEETQYF. CDR3 coding DNA: TGTGCCAGCTCACCACTTGTAGCGGAAGAGACCCAGTACTTC. The full variable domain, completed using reference TRBV18 and TRBJ2-5, is NAGVMQNPRHLVRRRGQEARLRCSPMKGHSHVYWYRQLPEEGLKFMVYLQKENIIDESGMPKERFSAEFPKEGPSILRIQQVVRGDSAAYFCASSPLVAEETQYFGPGTRLLVL.

The gene calls are TRBV6-6 and TRBJ2-7; TRBD2 matches at 11 bases. In germline, CDR1 is MNHNY, CDR2 SVGAGI (reference sequence). The CDR3 runs 14 residues. The ends lost 7 bases at V and 3 bases at J; junction bases unmatched: 5. The CDR3 protein is CASTPTSGIYEQYF. In DNA, the CDR3 is TGTGCCAGCACCCCGACTAGCGGGATCTACGAGCAGTACTTC.

The chain has TRBV6-6 and TRBJ1-4; possibly TRBD1 for D (5 bases). There are 12 residues in the CDR3. CDR1 MNHNY and CDR2 SVGAGI come from the germline V gene (reference sequence). Trimming shortened V by 8 bases and J by 8 bases, and 12 bases separated the two germline ends. CDR3 bases: TGTGCCAGCCGCAGGGAGGGGGAAAAACTGTTTTTT. Amino acid sequence: CASRREGEKLFF.

This chain links TRBV6-5 with TRBJ1-5; no definite D call. CDR1 is MNHEY, CDR2 SVGAGI, per germline. The CDR3 extends over 13 amino acids. V was cut by 0 bases and J by 6 bases, with 6 bases left in between. In DNA, the CDR3 is TGTGCCAGCAGTTACTCGAGGGCTCAGCCCCAGCATTTT. Encoded protein: CASSYSRAQPQHF.

This sequence joins TRBV10-2 and TRBJ2-5; D might be TRBD1 or TRBD2, each matching 6 bases. Germline values: CDR1 WSHSY, CDR2 SAAADI. This CDR3 is built from 14 residues. The germline V and J ends were trimmed by 4 bases and 10 bases, with 19 bases remaining between them. CDR3 nucleotides: TGCGCCAGCAGTGTAACTAGCAGGGGAGAGGGCCAGTACTTC. This sequence encodes CASSVTSRGEGQYF.

CDR3 DNA: TGTGCCAGCAGCTTACACCAGAGCTCCTACGAGCAGTACTTC. The encoded protein is CASSLHQSSYEQYF. V and J are TRBV7-2 and TRBJ2-7; D is unclear. The length of the CDR3 is 14 residues. Trimming took 2 bases from V and 0 from J, leaving 8 bases between them. In germline, CDR1 is SGHTA, CDR2 FQGNSA.

In its sample, this clone was seen once. V usage is TRBV7-2 and J usage is TRBJ1-2; D not resolved. The V gene's germline CDR1 is SGHTA and CDR2 FQGNSA. This CDR3 has 18 amino acids. Deletions cut 2 bases from V and 1 base from J, with 20 bases between. The chain's CDR3 is CASSLFGTAALINYGYTF. The CDR3 region has the DNA TGTGCCAGCAGCTTATTCGGCACAGCCGCACTAATTAACTATGGCTACACCTTC.

This sequence joins TRBV5-6 and TRBJ2-5; D possibly uses TRBD1 or TRBD2 (5 bases each). The germline V gene encodes CDR1 SGHDT and CDR2 YYEEEE. Deletions cut 3 bases from V and 5 bases from J, with 11 bases between. CDR3 size: 13 residues. CDR3 region: CASSSGSGETQYF. CDR3 sequence (DNA): TGTGCCAGCAGCTCAGGGTCGGGGGAGACCCAGTACTTC.

J is TRBJ2-6 and V is TRBV7-9; D is unclear. V gave up 5 bases and J gave up 2 bases, with 7 bases separating them. Per germline, CDR1 SEHNR and CDR2 FQNEAQ (reference sequence). CDR3 size: 14 residues. The CDR3 sequence is CASSRTPGANVLTF. In nucleotides, the CDR3 is TGTGCCAGCAGCCGAACCCCTGGGGCCAACGTCCTGACTTTC.

The CDR3 DNA sequence: TGTGCCAGCAGTTATAAGTTTATGTTTGCGGGGGAGCTGTTTTTT. Translated: CASSYKFMFAGELFF. This chain joins TRBV6-5 and TRBJ2-2; D remains ambiguous. This CDR3 region has 15 residues. Germline V CDR1 and CDR2: MNHEY, SVGAGI. V lost 3 bases and J lost 8, with 16 bases in between.

V is TRBV7-9 and J is TRBJ1-2; 12 positions match TRBD1. The CDR3 loop spans 14 amino acids. Per germline, CDR1 SEHNR and CDR2 FQNEAQ (reference sequence). V gave up 4 bases and J gave up 8 bases; unmatched junction bases: 5. CDR3 nucleotide sequence: TGTGCCAGCAGCTGGGGGACAGGGGGCCTCGGCTACACCTTC. Translated: CASSWGTGGLGYTF.

The rearrangement uses TRBV27 and TRBJ1-2; perhaps TRBD1 as D (6 bases). There are 14 residues in the CDR3. CDR1 is MNHEY and CDR2 is SMNVEV in the germline V gene (reference sequence). Deletions cut 5 bases from V and 5 bases from J, with 15 bases between. CDR3: CASSPRGQGYGYTF. CDR3 nucleotide sequence: TGTGCCAGCAGTCCCCGGGGGCAGGGGTATGGCTACACCTTC.

J is TRBJ2-5 and V is TRBV27; tentatively, D is TRBD1 (7 bases). With 1 base removed from V and 5 bases from J, the gap between germline ends came to 14 bases. The CDR3 sequence is 15 residues long. Germline CDR1 is MNHEY and CDR2 is SMNVEV (reference sequence). CDR3 in DNA: TGTGCCAGCAGTTTATACGCGACAGGGACTGAGACCCAGTACTTC. It encodes CASSLYATGTETQYF.

The rearrangement joins TRBV5-1 to TRBJ2-1; D could derive from TRBD1 or TRBD2 (6 bases each). V was pared by 1 base and J by 7 bases, with 18 bases between. Germline CDR1 is SGHRS and CDR2 is YFSETQ. The CDR3 length is 16 residues. The CDR3 DNA reads TGCGCCAGCAGCTTGTCGGACCTAACAGGGAGGAATGAGCAGTTCTTC. Translation gives CASSLSDLTGRNEQFF. The whole variable domain, remainder taken from reference TRBV5-1 and TRBJ2-1, is KAGVTQTPRYLIKTRGQQVTLSCSPISGHRSVSWYQQTPGQGLQFLFEYFSETQRNKGNFPGRFSGRQFSNSRSEMNVSTLELGDSALYLCASSLSDLTGRNEQFFGPGTRLTVL.